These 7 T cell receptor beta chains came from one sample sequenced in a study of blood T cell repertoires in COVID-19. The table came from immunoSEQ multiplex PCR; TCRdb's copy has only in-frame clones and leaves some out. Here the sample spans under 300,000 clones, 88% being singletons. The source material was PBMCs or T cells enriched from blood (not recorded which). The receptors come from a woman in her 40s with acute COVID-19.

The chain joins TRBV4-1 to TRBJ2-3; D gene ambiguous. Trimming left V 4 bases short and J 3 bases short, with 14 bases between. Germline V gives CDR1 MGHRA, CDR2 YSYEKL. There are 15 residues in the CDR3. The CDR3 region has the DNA TGCGCCAGCAGCCCGTCGATGAGGTTGACAGATACGCAGTATTTT. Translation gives CASSPSMRLTDTQYF.

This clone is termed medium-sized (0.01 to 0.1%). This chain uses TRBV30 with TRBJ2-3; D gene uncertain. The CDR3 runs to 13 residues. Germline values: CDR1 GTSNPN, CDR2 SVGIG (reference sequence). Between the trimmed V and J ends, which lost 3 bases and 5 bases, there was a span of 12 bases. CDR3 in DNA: TGTGCCTGGAGCGGTGTTAGCCGAGATACGCAGTATTTT. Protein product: CAWSGVSRDTQYF.

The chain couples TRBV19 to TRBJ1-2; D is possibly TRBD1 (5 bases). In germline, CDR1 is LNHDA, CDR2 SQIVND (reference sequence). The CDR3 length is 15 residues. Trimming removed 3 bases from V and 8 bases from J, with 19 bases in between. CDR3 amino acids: CASSMYGQGREGYTF. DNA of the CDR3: TGTGCCAGTAGTATGTATGGGCAGGGTCGAGAAGGCTACACCTTC.

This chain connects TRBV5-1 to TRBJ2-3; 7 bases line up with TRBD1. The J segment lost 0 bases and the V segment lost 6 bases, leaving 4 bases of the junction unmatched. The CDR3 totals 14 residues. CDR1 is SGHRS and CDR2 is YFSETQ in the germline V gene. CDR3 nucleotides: TGCGCCAGCACCCGACAGGGTAGCACAGATACGCAGTATTTT. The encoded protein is CASTRQGSTDTQYF.

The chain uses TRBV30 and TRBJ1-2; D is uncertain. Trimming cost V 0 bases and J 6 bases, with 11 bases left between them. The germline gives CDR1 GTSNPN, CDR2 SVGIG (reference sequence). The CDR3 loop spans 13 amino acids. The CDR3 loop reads CAWSVRLTDGYTF. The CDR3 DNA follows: TGTGCCTGGAGTGTACGACTGACTGATGGCTACACCTTC.

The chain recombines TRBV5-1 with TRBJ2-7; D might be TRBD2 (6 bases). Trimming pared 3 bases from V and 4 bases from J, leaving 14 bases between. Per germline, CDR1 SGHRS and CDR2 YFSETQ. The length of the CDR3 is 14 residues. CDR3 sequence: CASSSEGRLYEQYF. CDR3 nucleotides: TGCGCCAGCAGCTCGGAGGGACGCCTATACGAGCAGTACTTC.

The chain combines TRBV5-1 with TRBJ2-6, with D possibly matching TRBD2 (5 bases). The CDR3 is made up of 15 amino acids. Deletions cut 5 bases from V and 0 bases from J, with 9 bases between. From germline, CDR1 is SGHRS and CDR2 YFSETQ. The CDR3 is CASRRVPSGANVLTF. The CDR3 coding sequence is TGCGCCAGCAGGAGGGTACCCTCTGGGGCCAACGTCCTGACTTTC.